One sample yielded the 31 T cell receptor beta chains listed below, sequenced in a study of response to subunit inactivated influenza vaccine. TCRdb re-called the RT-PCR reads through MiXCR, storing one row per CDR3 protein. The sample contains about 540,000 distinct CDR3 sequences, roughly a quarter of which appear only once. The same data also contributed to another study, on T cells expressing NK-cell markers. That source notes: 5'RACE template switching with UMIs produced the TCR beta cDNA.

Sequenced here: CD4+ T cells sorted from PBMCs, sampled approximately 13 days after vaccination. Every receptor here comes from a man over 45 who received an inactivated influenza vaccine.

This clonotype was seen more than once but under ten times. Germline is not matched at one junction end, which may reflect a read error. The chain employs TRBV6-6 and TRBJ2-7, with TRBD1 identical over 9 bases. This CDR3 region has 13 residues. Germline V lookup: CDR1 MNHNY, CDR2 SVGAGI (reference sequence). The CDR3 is CASKRQGVLPTFF. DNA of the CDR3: TGTGCCAGCAAGAGACAGGGGGTACTACCGACCTTCTTC.

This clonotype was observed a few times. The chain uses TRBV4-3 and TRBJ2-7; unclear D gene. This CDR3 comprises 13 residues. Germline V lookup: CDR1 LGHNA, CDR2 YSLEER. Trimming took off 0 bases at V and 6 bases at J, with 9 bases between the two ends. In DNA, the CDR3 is TGCGCCAGCAGCCAAGATCCCTCGGGCGAGCAGTACTTC. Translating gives CASSQDPSGEQYF.

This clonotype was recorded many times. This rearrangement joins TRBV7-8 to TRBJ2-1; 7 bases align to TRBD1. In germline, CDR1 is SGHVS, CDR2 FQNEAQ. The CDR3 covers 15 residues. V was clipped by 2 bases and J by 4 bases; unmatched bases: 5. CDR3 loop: CASSLRGQPYNEQFF. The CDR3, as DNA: TGTGCCAGCAGCTTAAGGGGACAGCCTTACAATGAGCAGTTCTTC.

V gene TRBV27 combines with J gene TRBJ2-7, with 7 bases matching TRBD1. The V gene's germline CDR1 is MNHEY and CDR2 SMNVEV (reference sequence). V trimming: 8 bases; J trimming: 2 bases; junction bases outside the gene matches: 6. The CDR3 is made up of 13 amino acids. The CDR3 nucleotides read TGTGCCAGCCCCAGGACAGGAGCCTACGAGCAGTACTTC. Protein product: CASPRTGAYEQYF.

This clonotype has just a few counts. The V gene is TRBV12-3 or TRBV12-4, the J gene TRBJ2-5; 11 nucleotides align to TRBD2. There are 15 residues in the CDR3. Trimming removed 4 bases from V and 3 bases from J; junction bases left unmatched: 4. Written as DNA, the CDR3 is TGTGCCAGCAGTTCAAGACTAGCGGGGAAAGAGACCCAGTACTTC. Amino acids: CASSSRLAGKETQYF.

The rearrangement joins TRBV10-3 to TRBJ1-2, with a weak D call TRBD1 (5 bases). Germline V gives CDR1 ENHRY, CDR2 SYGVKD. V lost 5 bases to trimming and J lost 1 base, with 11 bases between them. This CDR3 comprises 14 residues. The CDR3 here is CAISRDGSNYGYTF. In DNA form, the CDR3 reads TGTGCCATCAGTCGGGACGGCAGTAACTATGGCTACACCTTC.

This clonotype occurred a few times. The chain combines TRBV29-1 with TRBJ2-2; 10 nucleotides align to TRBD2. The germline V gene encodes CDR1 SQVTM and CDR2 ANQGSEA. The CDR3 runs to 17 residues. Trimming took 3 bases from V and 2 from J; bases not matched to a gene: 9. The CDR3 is CSVDRGLAGGNTGELFF. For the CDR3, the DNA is TGCAGCGTTGACAGGGGCTTAGCGGGGGGAAACACCGGGGAGCTGTTTTTT.

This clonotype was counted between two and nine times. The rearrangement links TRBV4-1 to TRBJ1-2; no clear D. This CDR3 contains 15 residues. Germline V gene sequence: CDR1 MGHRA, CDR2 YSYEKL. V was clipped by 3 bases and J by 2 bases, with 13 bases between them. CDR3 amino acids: CASSQERSGNYGYTF. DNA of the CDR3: TGCGCCAGCAGCCAGGAAAGGTCCGGGAACTATGGCTACACCTTC.

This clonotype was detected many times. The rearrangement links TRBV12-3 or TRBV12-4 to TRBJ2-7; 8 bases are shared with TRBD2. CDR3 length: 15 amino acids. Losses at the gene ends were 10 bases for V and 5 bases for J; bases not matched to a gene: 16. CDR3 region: CATGGAGTSYDEQYF. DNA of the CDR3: TGTGCCACCGGGGGCGCCGGGACTAGTTACGACGAGCAGTACTTC.

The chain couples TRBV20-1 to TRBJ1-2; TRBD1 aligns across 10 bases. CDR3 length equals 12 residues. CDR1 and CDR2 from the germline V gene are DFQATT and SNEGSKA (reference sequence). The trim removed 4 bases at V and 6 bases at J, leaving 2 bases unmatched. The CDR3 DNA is TGCAGTGCTACGACAGGGGGCGATGGCTACACCTTC. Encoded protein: CSATTGGDGYTF.

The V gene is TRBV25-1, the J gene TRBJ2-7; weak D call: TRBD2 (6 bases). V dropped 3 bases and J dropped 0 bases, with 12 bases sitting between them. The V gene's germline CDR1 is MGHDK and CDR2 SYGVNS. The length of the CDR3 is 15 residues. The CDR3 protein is CASSDSLLASYEQYF. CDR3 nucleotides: TGTGCCAGCAGTGATTCCTTACTAGCCTCCTACGAGCAGTACTTC.

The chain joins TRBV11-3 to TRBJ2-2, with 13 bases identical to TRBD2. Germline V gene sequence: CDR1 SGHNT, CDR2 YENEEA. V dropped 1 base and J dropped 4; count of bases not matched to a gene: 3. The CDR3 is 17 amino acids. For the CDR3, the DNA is TGTGCCAGCAGCTTAGGGACTAGCGGGAGTCGCACCGGGGAGCTGTTTTTT. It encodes CASSLGTSGSRTGELFF. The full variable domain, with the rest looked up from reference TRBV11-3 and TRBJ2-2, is EAGVVQSPRYKIIEKKQPVAFWCNPISGHNTLYWYLQNLGQGPELLIRYENEEAVDDSQLPKDRFSAERLKGVDSTLKIQPAELGDSAVYLCASSLGTSGSRTGELFFGEGSRLTVL.

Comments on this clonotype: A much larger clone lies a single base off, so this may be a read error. The CDR3 nucleotides read TGTGACAGCAGCTTAGTCAGATACGAGCAGTACTTC. As protein: CDSSLVRYEQYF. This chain connects TRBV7-9 to TRBJ2-7, with no clear D. CDR3 length equals 12 residues. CDR1 is SEHNR and CDR2 is FQNEAQ in the germline V gene (reference sequence).

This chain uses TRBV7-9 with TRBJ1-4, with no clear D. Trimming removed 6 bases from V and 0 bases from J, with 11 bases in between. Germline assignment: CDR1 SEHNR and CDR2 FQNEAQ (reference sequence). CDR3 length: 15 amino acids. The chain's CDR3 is CASSRVAATNEKLFF. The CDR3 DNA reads TGTGCCAGCAGTCGTGTGGCGGCAACTAATGAAAAACTGTTTTTT.

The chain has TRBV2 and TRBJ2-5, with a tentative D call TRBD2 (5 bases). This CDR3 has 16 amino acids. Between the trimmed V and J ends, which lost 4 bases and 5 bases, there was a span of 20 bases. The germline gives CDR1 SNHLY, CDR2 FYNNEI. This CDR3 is CASSVRELGVGETQYF. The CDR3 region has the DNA TGTGCCAGCAGTGTGCGCGAACTCGGGGTAGGGGAGACCCAGTACTTC.

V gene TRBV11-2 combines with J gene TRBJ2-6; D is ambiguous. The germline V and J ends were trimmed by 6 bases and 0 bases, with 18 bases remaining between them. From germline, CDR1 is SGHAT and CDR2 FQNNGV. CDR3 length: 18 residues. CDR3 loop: CASRFLTGRHSGANVLTF. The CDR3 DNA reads TGTGCCAGCAGATTCTTAACGGGCCGACACTCTGGGGCCAACGTCCTGACTTTC.

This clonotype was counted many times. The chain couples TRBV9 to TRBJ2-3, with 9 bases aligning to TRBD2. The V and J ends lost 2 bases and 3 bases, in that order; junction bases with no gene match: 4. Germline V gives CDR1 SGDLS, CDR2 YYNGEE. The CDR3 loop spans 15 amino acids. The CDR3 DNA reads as TGTGCCAGCAGCGTGTTTAGCGGGAGTACAGATACGCAGTATTTT. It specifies CASSVFSGSTDTQYF.

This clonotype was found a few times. The CDR3 sequence is CSASETGTGVGETQYF. CDR3 sequence (DNA): TGCAGTGCTAGTGAAACCGGGACAGGGGTGGGGGAGACCCAGTACTTC. The chain combines TRBV20-1 with TRBJ2-5; 10 nucleotides match TRBD1. V lost 3 bases, J lost 5 bases, and 12 bases stayed unmatched. The germline V gene encodes CDR1 DFQATT and CDR2 SNEGSKA (reference sequence). This CDR3 has 16 amino acids.

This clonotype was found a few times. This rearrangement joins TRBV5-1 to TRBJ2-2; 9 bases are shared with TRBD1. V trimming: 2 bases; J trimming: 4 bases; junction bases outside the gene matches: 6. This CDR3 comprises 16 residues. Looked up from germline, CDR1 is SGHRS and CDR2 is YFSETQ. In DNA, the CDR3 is TGCGCCAGCAGCTTTTCCGCGGGACAGGGCACCGGGGAGCTGTTTTTT. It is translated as CASSFSAGQGTGELFF.

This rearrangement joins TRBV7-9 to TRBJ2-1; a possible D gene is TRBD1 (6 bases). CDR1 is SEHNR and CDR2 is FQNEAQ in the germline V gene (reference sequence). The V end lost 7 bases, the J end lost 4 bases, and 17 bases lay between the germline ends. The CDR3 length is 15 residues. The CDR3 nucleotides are TGTGCCAGCAACGCAGAGGGCAGGGGATACAATGAGCAGTTCTTC. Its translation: CASNAEGRGYNEQFF.

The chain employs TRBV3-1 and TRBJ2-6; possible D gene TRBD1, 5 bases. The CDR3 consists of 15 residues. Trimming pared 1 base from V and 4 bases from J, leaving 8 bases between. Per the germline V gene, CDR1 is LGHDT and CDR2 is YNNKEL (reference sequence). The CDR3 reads CASSQAHRGANVLTF. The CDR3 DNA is TGTGCCAGCAGCCAAGCTCACAGGGGGGCCAACGTCCTGACTTTC. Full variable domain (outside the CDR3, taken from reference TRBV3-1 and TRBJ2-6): DTAVSQTPKYLVTQMGNDKSIKCEQNLGHDTMYWYKQDSKKFLKIMFSYNNKELIINETVPNRFSPKSPDKAHLNLHINSLELGDSAVYFCASSQAHRGANVLTFGAGSRLTVL.

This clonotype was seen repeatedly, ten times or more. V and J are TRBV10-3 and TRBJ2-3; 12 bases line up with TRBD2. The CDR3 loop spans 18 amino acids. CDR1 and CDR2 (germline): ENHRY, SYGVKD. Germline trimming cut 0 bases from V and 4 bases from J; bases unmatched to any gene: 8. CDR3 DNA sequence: TGTGCCATCAGTGAGTCAAAGACTAGCGGGAGTTTCGCAGATACGCAGTATTTT. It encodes CAISESKTSGSFADTQYF.

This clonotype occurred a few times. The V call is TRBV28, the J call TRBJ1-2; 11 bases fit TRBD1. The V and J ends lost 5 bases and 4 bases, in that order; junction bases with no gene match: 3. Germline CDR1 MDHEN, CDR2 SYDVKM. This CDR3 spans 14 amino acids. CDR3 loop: CASSGQGAAYGYTF. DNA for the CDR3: TGTGCCAGCAGTGGACAGGGGGCGGCCTATGGCTACACCTTC.

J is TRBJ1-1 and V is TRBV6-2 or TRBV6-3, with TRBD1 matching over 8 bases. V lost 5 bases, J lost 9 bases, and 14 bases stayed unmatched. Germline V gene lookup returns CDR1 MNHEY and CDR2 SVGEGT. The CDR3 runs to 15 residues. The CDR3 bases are TGTGCCAGCAGTAACCCGGGACAGGTCGTAGGGCAAGCTTTCTTT. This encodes CASSNPGQVVGQAFF.

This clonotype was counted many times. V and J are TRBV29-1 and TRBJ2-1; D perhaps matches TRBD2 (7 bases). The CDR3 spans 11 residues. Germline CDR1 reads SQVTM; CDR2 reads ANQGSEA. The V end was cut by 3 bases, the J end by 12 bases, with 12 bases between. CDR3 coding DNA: TGCAGCGTTGACGGGGGAGGGGGGCAGTTCTTC. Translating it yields CSVDGGGGQFF.

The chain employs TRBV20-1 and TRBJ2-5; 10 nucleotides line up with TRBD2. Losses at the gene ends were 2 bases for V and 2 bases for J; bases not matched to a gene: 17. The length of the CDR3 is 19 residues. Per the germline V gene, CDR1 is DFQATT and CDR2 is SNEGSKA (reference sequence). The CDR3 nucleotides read TGCAGTGCTAGACCAAGCGGGGGGGCCAACGGCGGTTTTCAAGAGACCCAGTACTTC. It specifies CSARPSGGANGGFQETQYF.

The CDR3: CASSAGQGGTEAFF. CDR3 DNA sequence: TGTGCCAGCAGCGCCGGACAGGGAGGCACTGAAGCTTTCTTT. The chain couples TRBV7-2 to TRBJ1-1; TRBD1 agrees at 8 bases. CDR3 length equals 14 residues. With V trimmed by 5 bases and J by 4 bases, 6 bases remained unmatched. In germline, CDR1 is SGHTA, CDR2 FQGNSA.

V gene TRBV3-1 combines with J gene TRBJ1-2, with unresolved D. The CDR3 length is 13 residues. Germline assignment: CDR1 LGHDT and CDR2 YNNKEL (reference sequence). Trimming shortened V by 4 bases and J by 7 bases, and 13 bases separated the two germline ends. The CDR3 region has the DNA TGTGCCAGCAGCCCCCGGAGGGCGGCTGGCTACACCTTC. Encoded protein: CASSPRRAAGYTF.

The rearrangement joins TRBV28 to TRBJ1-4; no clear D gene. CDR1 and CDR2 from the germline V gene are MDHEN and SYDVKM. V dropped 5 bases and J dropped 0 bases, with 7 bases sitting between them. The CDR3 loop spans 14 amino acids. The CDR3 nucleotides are TGTGCCAGCAGTGAACACGCAACTAATGAAAAACTGTTTTTT. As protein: CASSEHATNEKLFF.

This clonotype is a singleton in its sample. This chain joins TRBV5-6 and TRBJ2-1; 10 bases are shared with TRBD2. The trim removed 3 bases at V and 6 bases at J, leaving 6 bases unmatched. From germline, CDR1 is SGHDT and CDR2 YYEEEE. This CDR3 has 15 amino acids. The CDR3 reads CASSYSSGGGNEQFF. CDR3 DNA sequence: TGTGCCAGCAGCTACTCTAGCGGGGGAGGCAATGAGCAGTTCTTC.

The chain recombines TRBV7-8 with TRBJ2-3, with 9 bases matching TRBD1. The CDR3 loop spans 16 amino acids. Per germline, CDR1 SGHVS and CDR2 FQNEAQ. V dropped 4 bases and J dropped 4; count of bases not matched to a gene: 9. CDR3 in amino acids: CASSYSDRGGSDTQYF. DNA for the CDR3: TGTGCCAGCAGCTACTCGGACAGGGGAGGTTCAGATACGCAGTATTTT.